These 31 T cell receptor beta chains share one sample of origin, sequenced in a study of cytotoxic CD8 clonotypes in ibrutinib-treated CLL. Assay used: immunoSEQ multiplex PCR; TCRdb lists only in-frame clones, some missing. The sample has roughly 300,000 clones, approximately 76% seen once. This specimen consisted of PBMCs, obtained at disease progression, from a patient treated with ibrutinib. These receptor sequences come from a human donor with chronic lymphocytic leukemia.

This clone has just a few counts. V usage is TRBV9 and J usage is TRBJ2-1; TRBD1 might be the D (5 bases). The CDR3 sequence is 14 residues long. Trimming pared 7 bases from V and 1 base from J, leaving 12 bases between. Germline-derived CDR1 and CDR2 are SGDLS and YYNGEE. This CDR3 reads CASGSYRSYNEQFF. The CDR3 DNA follows: TGTGCCAGCGGATCATACAGGTCCTACAATGAGCAGTTCTTC.

The rearrangement uses TRBV7-6 and TRBJ2-2; D gene ambiguous. Germline V gene sequence: CDR1 SGHVS, CDR2 FNYEAQ. The V end was cut by 5 bases, the J end by 0 bases, with 1 base between. This CDR3 region has 12 residues. CDR3 coding DNA: TGTGCCAGCAGCCCGAACACCGGGGAGCTGTTTTTT. Translation gives CASSPNTGELFF.

This chain uses TRBV21-1 with TRBJ1-4. TRBV21-1 is given as a pseudogene. The CDR3 extends over 13 amino acids. The CDR3 spells CASSPLDCEKLFF. The CDR3 nucleotides read TGTGCCAGCAGTCCTCTTGATTGCGAAAAACTGTTTTTT.

This clone has only a few counts. The chain links TRBV9 to TRBJ2-1, with 7 bases that match TRBD2. Germline V gene data show CDR1 as SGDLS and CDR2 as YYNGEE. This CDR3 is 15 amino acids long. J gave up 3 bases and V 5 bases, and 8 bases lay outside the gene matches. The CDR3 sequence is CASSRRDYLYNEQFF. Here the CDR3 DNA reads TGTGCCAGCAGTCGTAGGGACTATCTCTACAATGAGCAGTTCTTC.

The J gene is TRBJ2-7, the V gene TRBV6-6, with D perhaps matching TRBD1 or TRBD2 (5 bases each). CDR3 length equals 16 residues. CDR1 is MNHNY and CDR2 is SVGAGI in the germline V gene (reference sequence). Trimming removed 6 bases at V and 5 bases at J, with 23 bases between. The CDR3 DNA sequence: TGTGCCAGCAGAAAACATACCGGGACCACTGGGAACGAGCAGTACTTC. Its protein is CASRKHTGTTGNEQYF.

This clone was picked up one time. The chain couples TRBV5-1 to TRBJ1-2; D not certain. There are 16 residues in the CDR3. The V gene's germline CDR1 is SGHRS and CDR2 YFSETQ. V was pared by 0 bases and J by 8 bases, with 20 bases between. The CDR3 region has the DNA TGCGCCAGCAGCTTGGAATTATCCCTGAAGGCGCGCGGCTACACCTTC. Amino acids: CASSLELSLKARGYTF.

Only one count was recorded for this clone. Within the sample, other DNA sequences also encode this same CDR3. This chain connects TRBV29-1 to TRBJ2-1; possible D gene TRBD1, 5 bases. Germline values: CDR1 SQVTM, CDR2 ANQGSEA. The CDR3 contains 13 residues. Deletions cut 1 base from V and 3 bases from J, with 7 bases between. CDR3 region: CSVEGGSYNEQFF. In DNA form, the CDR3 reads TGCAGCGTTGAAGGGGGCAGCTACAATGAGCAGTTCTTC.

The sample holds one count of this clone. The chain is built from TRBV7-2 and TRBJ1-1, with D unresolved. The ends were cut back, 2 bases at V and 4 bases at J, with 11 bases in the middle. This CDR3 has 14 residues. CDR1 and CDR2 (germline): SGHTA, FQGNSA. CDR3 sequence (DNA): TGTGCCAGCAGCTTATCTACAGCATCCACTGAAGCTTTCTTT. It yields the protein CASSLSTASTEAFF.

This clone was found once. The chain combines TRBV29-1 with TRBJ2-7; maybe TRBD2 (6 bases). Germline V gene sequence: CDR1 SQVTM, CDR2 ANQGSEA. This CDR3 is built from 14 residues. The V gene lost 4 bases and the J gene lost 2 bases, with 15 bases spanning the gap. CDR3 residues: CSVGETRAPYEQYF. CDR3 coding DNA: TGCAGCGTTGGGGAGACTAGGGCACCCTACGAGCAGTACTTC.

V gene TRBV5-1 combines with J gene TRBJ2-1; 11 bases match TRBD1. CDR3 length: 17 residues. The J segment lost 1 base and the V segment lost 4 bases, leaving 7 bases of the junction unmatched. Germline V gene lookup returns CDR1 SGHRS and CDR2 YFSETQ. CDR3 DNA: TGCGCCAGCAGCCCCTCCGGGACAGGGGGTTCCTACAATGAGCAGTTCTTC. It translates to CASSPSGTGGSYNEQFF.

V gene TRBV4-2 combines with J gene TRBJ2-3, with a weak D call TRBD1 (5 bases). This CDR3 is built from 16 residues. Looked up from germline, CDR1 is LGHNA and CDR2 is YNFKEQ. The germline V and J ends were trimmed by 3 bases and 2 bases, with 15 bases remaining between them. CDR3 residues: CASSHQGFFNTDTQYF. The CDR3 DNA reads as TGTGCCAGCAGCCACCAGGGCTTCTTCAACACAGATACGCAGTATTTT.

CDR3 amino acids: CATSRDLARRGTTYEQYF. DNA for the CDR3: TGTGCCACCAGCAGAGATCTGGCAAGGAGGGGAACAACCTACGAGCAGTACTTC. This chain uses TRBV15 with TRBJ2-7, with D perhaps TRBD2 (6 bases). Germline V gene data show CDR1 as LNHNV and CDR2 as YYDKDF (reference sequence). Trimming stripped 0 bases from V and 2 bases from J, with 20 bases between. The CDR3 loop spans 18 amino acids.

This sequence joins TRBV23-1 and TRBJ2-2, with 10 bases matching TRBD2. Being an ORF, TRBV23-1 has a function that is uncertain. This CDR3 spans 16 amino acids. J gave up 7 bases and V 4 bases, and 9 bases lay outside the gene matches. DNA for the CDR3: TGCGCCAGCAGTCCATTTGCCAGCGGGGGGGTCGGGGAGCTGTTTTTT. This sequence encodes CASSPFASGGVGELFF.

The chain couples TRBV10-2 to TRBJ2-7; D unresolved. Trimming left V 6 bases short and J 4 bases short, with 7 bases between. Germline lookup yields CDR1 WSHSY and CDR2 SAAADI. The CDR3 covers 11 residues. The CDR3 reads CASSLKYEQYF. CDR3 in DNA: TGCGCCAGCAGCCTGAAATACGAGCAGTACTTC.

The chain employs TRBV4-2 and TRBJ1-4, with a possible D match to TRBD1 (5 bases). CDR3 length: 17 amino acids. CDR1 and CDR2 from the germline V gene are LGHNA and YNFKEQ. V was cut by 1 base and J by 7 bases, with 19 bases left in between. CDR3 bases: TGTGCCAGCAGCCAAGCCAGAAAGGTGTTTAGGGGTGAAAAACTGTTTTTT. Its protein is CASSQARKVFRGEKLFF.

This chain uses TRBV7-2 with TRBJ2-1, with TRBD2 matching 11 bases. The germline V gene encodes CDR1 SGHTA and CDR2 FQGNSA. The CDR3 contains 18 residues. V gave up 2 bases and J gave up 0 bases; unmatched junction bases: 6. The CDR3 spells CASSLPLAGVYSYNEQFF. CDR3 DNA sequence: TGTGCCAGCAGCTTACCACTAGCGGGGGTTTACTCCTACAATGAGCAGTTCTTC. Full variable domain (outside the CDR3, taken from reference TRBV7-2 and TRBJ2-1): GAGVSQSPSNKVTEKGKDVELRCDPISGHTALYWYRQSLGQGLEFLIYFQGNSAPDKSGLPSDRFSAERTGGSVSTLTIQRTQQEDSAVYLCASSLPLAGVYSYNEQFFGPGTRLTVL.

The V and J genes are TRBV7-9 and TRBJ1-5; 8 nucleotides line up with TRBD1. V dropped 1 base and J dropped 10; count of bases not matched to a gene: 18. Germline CDR1 is SEHNR and CDR2 is FQNEAQ (reference sequence). This CDR3 contains 18 residues. Written as DNA, the CDR3 is TGTGCCAGCAGCTTAGGTCGCCTGGGGGGACAGGTGGATGGACCCCAGCATTTT. It encodes CASSLGRLGGQVDGPQHF. Using reference TRBV7-9 and TRBJ1-5 for the parts outside the CDR3, the full variable domain is DTGVSQNPRHKITKRGQNVTFRCDPISEHNRLYWYRQTLGQGPEFLTYFQNEAQLEKSRLLSDRFSAERPKGSFSTLEIQRTEQGDSAMYLCASSLGRLGGQVDGPQHFGDGTRLSIL.

The chain recombines TRBV28 with TRBJ2-7; 10 bases are a match to TRBD2. The germline CDR1 and CDR2 sequences are MDHEN and SYDVKM. The CDR3 extends over 14 amino acids. With 11 bases clipped from V and 4 bases from J, the junction kept 11 bases outside the gene matches. The CDR3 region has the DNA TGTGCCGGGAGCCCCGGGACTAGCGCTTACGAGCAGTACTTC. This codes for CAGSPGTSAYEQYF.

This chain links TRBV27 with TRBJ2-3; TRBD2 aligns across 13 bases. The germline gives CDR1 MNHEY, CDR2 SMNVEV (reference sequence). V was pared by 6 bases and J by 10 bases, with 7 bases of the junction left unmatched. The CDR3 totals 14 residues. Here the CDR3 DNA reads TGTGCCAGCAGGGAAGGACTAGCGGGAGTTTCGCAGTATTTT. Translated, it gives CASREGLAGVSQYF.

The J gene is TRBJ1-2, the V gene TRBV7-9; D perhaps matches TRBD1 (6 bases). Per germline, CDR1 SEHNR and CDR2 FQNEAQ (reference sequence). V gave up 1 base and J gave up 4 bases, with 10 bases separating them. This CDR3 has 14 amino acids. This CDR3 is CASSLDGGSYGYTF. The CDR3 nucleotides read TGTGCCAGCAGCTTAGACGGGGGCAGCTATGGCTACACCTTC.

The V call is TRBV18, the J call TRBJ2-4, with 9 nucleotides matching TRBD1. Germline V gives CDR1 KGHSH, CDR2 LQKENI. The CDR3 sequence is 13 residues long. V lost 5 bases and J lost 6; bases outside the gene matches: 2. The CDR3 DNA reads TGTGCCAGCTCAGAGGGACAGGGAAACATTCAGTACTTC. Translated: CASSEGQGNIQYF.

The chain uses TRBV4-1 and TRBJ2-1; 8 nucleotides line up with TRBD2. Germline assignment: CDR1 MGHRA and CDR2 YSYEKL. The CDR3 has 18 amino acids. The J segment lost 8 bases and the V segment lost 0 bases, leaving 15 bases of the junction unmatched. CDR3 in DNA: TGCGCCAGCAGCCAAGAGGAGGTGGGAAGCGGGAGAGCCGATGAGCAGTTCTTC. It yields the protein CASSQEEVGSGRADEQFF.

This clone was seen a single time. An end of the junction does not agree with germline; a read error may underlie this. The chain joins TRBV5-6 to TRBJ2-1; 12 positions match TRBD2. The CDR3 is made up of 14 amino acids. CDR1 is SGHDT, CDR2 YYEEEE, per germline. The CDR3 loop is CASSLGLAGVRLLF. The CDR3 nucleotides are TGTGCCAGCAGCTTGGGACTAGCGGGAGTTAGGTTACTCTTC.

J is TRBJ2-5 and V is TRBV5-4; 8 nucleotides agree with TRBD2. The CDR3 covers 16 residues. J was trimmed by 5 bases and V by 0 bases; bases with no gene match: 9. The germline CDR1 and CDR2 sequences are SGHNT and YYREEE (reference sequence). The CDR3 region is CASSLALSGVGETQYF. The CDR3 DNA reads TGTGCCAGCAGCTTGGCTCTTAGCGGGGTCGGCGAGACCCAGTACTTC.

This clone was seen a handful of times. The chain couples TRBV5-1 to TRBJ2-7; 10 positions agree with TRBD2. With V trimmed by 2 bases and J by 2 bases, 10 bases remained unmatched. Germline values: CDR1 SGHRS, CDR2 YFSETQ. CDR3 length: 17 amino acids. The DNA of the CDR3 is TGCGCCAGCAGCTTCATCCCCAGCGGGAGGGCCCCCTACGAGCAGTACTTC. It yields the protein CASSFIPSGRAPYEQYF.

This clone was counted a few times. The rearrangement joins TRBV10-3 to TRBJ2-1; tentatively, D is TRBD1 (5 bases). Trimming stripped 6 bases from V and 4 bases from J, with 7 bases between. CDR1 ENHRY and CDR2 SYGVKD come from the germline V gene. The CDR3 extends over 12 amino acids. The CDR3 sequence: CAIRDTYNEQFF. In DNA form, the CDR3 reads TGTGCCATCAGGGACACATACAATGAGCAGTTCTTC.

In DNA form, the CDR3 reads TGTGCCAGCAGTCCCCCGCGGGAGTGGGAGACCCAGTACTTC. It codes for CASSPPREWETQYF. The chain couples TRBV6-5 to TRBJ2-5; 7 bases agree with TRBD2. Trimming cost V 5 bases and J 5 bases; bases outside gene matches: 8. The V gene's germline CDR1 is MNHEY and CDR2 SVGAGI. The CDR3 is made up of 14 amino acids.

A few counts support this clone. V and J are TRBV9 and TRBJ2-5; a possible D gene is TRBD1 (6 bases). Germline V gene data show CDR1 as SGDLS and CDR2 as YYNGEE. Trimming stripped 3 bases from V and 10 bases from J, with 16 bases between. This CDR3 contains 13 residues. CDR3 in amino acids: CASSAMNRVIQYF. DNA for the CDR3: TGTGCCAGCAGCGCGATGAACAGGGTGATCCAGTACTTC.

The chain combines TRBV11-2 with TRBJ2-7; maybe TRBD1 (5 bases). The CDR3 has 14 amino acids. Trimming removed 1 base at V and 7 bases at J, with 14 bases between. The V gene's germline CDR1 is SGHAT and CDR2 FQNNGV. The CDR3, as DNA: TGTGCCAGCAGCTTAGGGGGCTGGGCTGGGGAGCAGTACTTC. This codes for CASSLGGWAGEQYF.

The genes are TRBV27 and TRBJ2-1; D might be TRBD2 (5 bases). The CDR3 runs 11 residues. Trimming took off 4 bases at V and 7 bases at J, with 5 bases between the two ends. CDR1 and CDR2 from the germline V gene are MNHEY and SMNVEV (reference sequence). CDR3 DNA: TGTGCCAGCAGTTCGGGAAATGAGCAGTTCTTC. It yields the protein CASSSGNEQFF.

In this sample, this clone turned up once. The V and J genes are TRBV7-2 and TRBJ2-7, with 8 bases identical to TRBD2. Germline V gene lookup returns CDR1 SGHTA and CDR2 FQGNSA. The CDR3 runs to 14 residues. Trimming took 4 bases from V and 6 from J; bases not matched to a gene: 8. The CDR3 sequence: CASSSGTRGGEQYF. In DNA form, the CDR3 reads TGTGCCAGCAGCTCAGGGACTAGGGGCGGCGAGCAGTACTTC.